The rows below give T cell receptor beta chains drawn from one sample of a study of radiotherapy plus CTLA-4 blockade in lung cancer. Clones were read by immunoSEQ multiplex PCR, and TCRdb kept only the in-frame ones, dropping some. The sample lists some 110,000 clones, 70% to 90% occurring once. Sequences were derived from peripheral blood, sampled from a patient treated with radiotherapy plus ipilimumab. The receptor source for this set is a human donor with non-small cell lung cancer that progressed on radiotherapy plus ipilimumab. CDR3s include the opening cysteine and the closing phenylalanine or tryptophan. The D gene is left open where the match is weak.

>TRBV18|TRBJ2-3|.
TGTGCCAGCTCACCACGGTCCCTCACAGATACGCAGTATTTT
CASSPRSLTDTQYF
>TRBV2|TRBJ2-7|.
TGTGCCAGCAGTTTGACAGTTGAGGGCTACGAGCAGTACTTC
CASSLTVEGYEQYF
>TRBV25-1|TRBJ1-1|.
TGTGCCAGCAGTGACTTAGGTGGCACTGAAGCTTTCTTT
CASSDLGGTEAFF
>TRBV7-2|TRBJ2-1|TRBD2
TGTGCCAGCAGCTCTCGACTAGCGGGCGTCCCGGGCTCCTACAATGAGCAGTTCTTC
CASSSRLAGVPGSYNEQFF
>TRBV6-6|TRBJ2-7|.
TGTGCCAGCAGTCAGGCCGGGACATACTACGAGCAGTACTTC
CASSQAGTYYEQYF
>TRBV5-1|TRBJ2-1|.
TGCGCCAGCGGGAAGACAGGTGACTCCTACAATGAGCAGTTCTTC
CASGKTGDSYNEQFF
>TRBV29-1|TRBJ2-2|.
TGCAGCGTGGTTCGTACCGGGGAGCTGTTTTTT
CSVVRTGELFF
>TRBV5-1|TRBJ2-1|TRBD1
TGCGCCAGCAGAATAGGACAGGGATTTTATAATGAGCAGTTCTTC
CASRIGQGFYNEQFF
>TRBV27|TRBJ2-1|.
TGTGCCAGCAGTTCCCGCGACGACAATGAGCGGTTCTTC
CASSSRDDNERFF
>TRBV5-6|TRBJ1-5|.
TGTGCCAGCAGCCGTCGGGGCCTACGGCTTGATCAGCCCCAGCATTTT
CASSRRGLRLDQPQHF
>TRBV6-4|TRBJ2-1|TRBD1
TGTGCCAGCAGTGACTCGGGACAGGGTTTAGCCTGGAAGCAGTTCTTC
CASSDSGQGLAWKQFF
>TRBV6-1|TRBJ2-7|.
TGTGCCACTACGACCGGCGAGCAGTACTTC
CATTTGEQYF
>TRBV5-1|TRBJ1-2|.
TGCGCCAGCAGCTTGGAGGGGGGCTATGGCTACACCTTC
CASSLEGGYGYTF
>TRBV13|TRBJ2-2|.
TGTGCCAGCAGCTTACAGACCGGGGAGCTGTTTTTT
CASSLQTGELFF